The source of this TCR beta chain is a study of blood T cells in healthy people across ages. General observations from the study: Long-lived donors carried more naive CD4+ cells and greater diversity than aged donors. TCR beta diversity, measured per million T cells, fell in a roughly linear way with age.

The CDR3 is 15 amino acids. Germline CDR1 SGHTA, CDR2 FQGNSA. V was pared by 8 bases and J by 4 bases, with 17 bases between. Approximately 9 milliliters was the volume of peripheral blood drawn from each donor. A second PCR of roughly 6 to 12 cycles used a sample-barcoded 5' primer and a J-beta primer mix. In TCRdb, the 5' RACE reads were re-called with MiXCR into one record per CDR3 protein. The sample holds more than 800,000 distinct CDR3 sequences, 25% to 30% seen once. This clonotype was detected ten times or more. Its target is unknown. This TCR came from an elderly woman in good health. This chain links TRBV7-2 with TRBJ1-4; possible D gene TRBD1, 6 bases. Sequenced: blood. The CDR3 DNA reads TGTGCCAGCTCCCCCAGGGGACACCTTAATGAAAAACTGTTTTTT. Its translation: CASSPRGHLNEKLFF. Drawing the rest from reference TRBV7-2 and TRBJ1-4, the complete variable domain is GAGVSQSPSNKVTEKGKDVELRCDPISGHTALYWYRQSLGQGLEFLIYFQGNSAPDKSGLPSDRFSAERTGGSVSTLTIQRTQQEDSAVYLCASSPRGHLNEKLFFGSGTQLSVL.